The T cell receptor beta chain under discussion was sequenced for a study of regulatory dendritic cells for organ transplantation. TCRdb keeps only in-frame clones here, not all; method: immunoSEQ multiplex PCR. The repertoire holds under 15,000 clones, just under 75% seen once, with 0.6% to 0.65% in the top ten. Looked up from germline, CDR1 is SGHVS and CDR2 is FQNEAQ. The CDR3 loop spans 14 amino acids. Trimming pared 6 bases from V and 4 bases from J, leaving 15 bases between. In regard to this clone: Its antigen is not known.

CFSE-labeled sorted T cells met regulatory or mature dendritic cells for 5 to 6 days. The genes are TRBV7-8 and TRBJ2-5; tentatively, D is TRBD1 (5 bases). Sequencing input: naive CD4+ T cells from blood cultured with regulatory dendritic cells. The subset: CD45RA+ naive T cells. This TCR was sampled from a human donor in good health. CDR3 nucleotides: TGTGCCAGCAGTAAAATGGGGCCCCTAGAGACCCAGTACTTC. This encodes CASSKMGPLETQYF.